This TCR beta chain was identified in a study of OX40 agonist ivuxolimab in advanced cancers. As for the study in general: Ivuxolimab, an agonistic anti-OX40 (CD134) antibody, was given to patients. It was permissible to have had prior anti-PD-1, anti-PD-L1 or anti-CTLA-4 therapy, and approximately 38% had some.

Generated by immunoSEQ multiplex PCR, the TCRdb table keeps only in-frame clones and is missing some. The profile covers fewer than 90,000 clones, with less than 90% appearing a single time and about 3% taken by the ten largest. Study-level results: Several nonresponders also turned out to have low normalized T-cell clonal expansion.

As for this clone: What it binds is unknown.

CDR3 length: 14 residues. The V and J ends lost 1 base and 4 bases respectively, with 11 bases between them. Germline CDR1 reads MNHEY; CDR2 reads SVGAGI. This specimen consisted of CD4+ or CD8+ T cells sorted from blood, obtained in a trial of the OX40 agonist ivuxolimab. V and J are TRBV6-5 and TRBJ2-7; weak D call: TRBD2 (6 bases). This clonotype was sampled from an adult with an advanced solid tumor such as melanoma, head and neck, liver or kidney cancer. This CDR3 is CASSYFPGDYEQYF. CDR3 bases: TGTGCCAGCAGTTACTTTCCGGGGGATTACGAGCAGTACTTC.